These 14 T cell receptor beta chains originate from one sample sequenced in a study of blood T cell repertoires in COVID-19. Profiling relied on immunoSEQ multiplex PCR, and the TCRdb table lists in-frame clones only, not all of them. Among roughly 200,000 clones, about 89% were seen once, and the ten largest hold 6.7%. The sequencing sample was made of peripheral blood. All receptors come from a middle-aged man with acute or convalescent COVID-19.

This chain joins TRBV11-2 and TRBJ1-4; a possible D gene is TRBD1 (6 bases). V gave up 0 bases and J gave up 6 bases, with 14 bases separating them. Germline V gene sequence: CDR1 SGHAT, CDR2 FQNNGV. CDR3 length: 16 residues. The CDR3 is CASSLDWAGADEKLFF. CDR3 nucleotides: TGTGCCAGCAGCTTAGATTGGGCAGGGGCCGATGAAAAACTGTTTTTT.

The table lists this clone with a few counts. The rearrangement uses TRBV5-1 and TRBJ1-3, with D tentatively TRBD1 (6 bases). The CDR3 has 14 residues. CDR1 and CDR2 from the germline V gene are SGHRS and YFSETQ. Trimming took off 1 base at V and 2 bases at J, with 7 bases between the two ends. The CDR3 region is CASSLTGTGNTIYF. Written as DNA, the CDR3 is TGCGCCAGCAGCTTGACAGGGACTGGAAACACCATATATTTT.

This sequence joins TRBV6-5 and TRBJ2-5; D unresolved. The V gene lost 6 bases and the J gene lost 5 bases, with 13 bases spanning the gap. This CDR3 is built from 13 residues. Germline V gives CDR1 MNHEY, CDR2 SVGAGI. The CDR3 bases are TGTGCCAGCAGACGAACGGGTGGGGAGACCCAGTACTTC. Protein: CASRRTGGETQYF.

The rearrangement joins TRBV28 to TRBJ1-2, with 8 bases lining up with TRBD1. J lost 8 bases, V lost 6 bases, and 8 bases had no gene match. Germline CDR1 and CDR2: MDHEN and SYDVKM. The CDR3 contains 13 residues. DNA for the CDR3: TGTGCCAGCAGCCGGGGACAGGTCGGGGGCTACACCTTC. The encoded protein is CASSRGQVGGYTF.

The chain carries TRBV7-2 and TRBJ1-1, with D unresolved. This CDR3 contains 14 residues. The V gene's germline CDR1 is SGHTA and CDR2 FQGNSA. V lost 2 bases to trimming and J lost 0 bases, with 7 bases between them. CDR3 in DNA: TGTGCCAGCAGCTTACGGGGTATGAACACTGAAGCTTTCTTT. As protein: CASSLRGMNTEAFF. The whole variable domain, remainder taken from reference TRBV7-2 and TRBJ1-1, is GAGVSQSPSNKVTEKGKDVELRCDPISGHTALYWYRQSLGQGLEFLIYFQGNSAPDKSGLPSDRFSAERTGGSVSTLTIQRTQQEDSAVYLCASSLRGMNTEAFFGQGTRLTVV.

The genes are TRBV7-2 and TRBJ1-6, with D hard to call. There are 13 residues in the CDR3. Germline V gene data show CDR1 as SGHTA and CDR2 as FQGNSA. The V end was cut by 0 bases, the J end by 7 bases, with 4 bases between. In nucleotides, the CDR3 is TGTGCCAGCAGCTTAGCCCCGAATTCACCCCTCCACTTT. Translating gives CASSLAPNSPLHF. Variable domain in full (rest from reference TRBV7-2 and TRBJ1-6): GAGVSQSPSNKVTEKGKDVELRCDPISGHTALYWYRQSLGQGLEFLIYFQGNSAPDKSGLPSDRFSAERTGGSVSTLTIQRTQQEDSAVYLCASSLAPNSPLHFGNGTRLTVT.

The V call is TRBV7-9, the J call TRBJ1-2, with 12 bases fitting TRBD1. CDR1 and CDR2 (germline): SEHNR, FQNEAQ (reference sequence). With V trimmed by 3 bases and J by 6 bases, 11 bases remained unmatched. This CDR3 spans 17 amino acids. The CDR3 here is CASSFPRGQGAIDGYTF. Here the CDR3 DNA reads TGTGCCAGCAGCTTTCCCCGGGGACAGGGGGCGATCGATGGCTACACCTTC.

The chain is built from TRBV7-2 and TRBJ2-3; 8 nucleotides align to TRBD1. CDR1 and CDR2 from the germline V gene are SGHTA and FQGNSA. The CDR3 covers 15 residues. After removal of 5 bases from V and 3 bases from J, the junction contained 7 bases not matched to a gene. Written as DNA, the CDR3 is TGTGCCAGCAGCGAGGACAGGGACGGGACAGATACGCAGTATTTT. Translation gives CASSEDRDGTDTQYF.

The chain joins TRBV5-1 to TRBJ1-1; the D is unclear. The CDR3 loop spans 14 amino acids. With 3 bases removed from V and 0 bases from J, the gap between germline ends came to 9 bases. Germline values: CDR1 SGHRS, CDR2 YFSETQ. CDR3: CASSSQILNTEAFF. For the CDR3, the DNA is TGCGCCAGCAGCTCCCAGATTTTGAACACTGAAGCTTTCTTT.

The rearrangement joins TRBV18 to TRBJ1-4; D is unclear. Germline V CDR1 and CDR2: KGHSH, LQKENI. CDR3 size: 12 residues. The V end was cut by 3 bases, the J end by 8 bases, with 7 bases between. The chain's CDR3 is CASSPAPEKLFF. The DNA of the CDR3 is TGTGCCAGCTCACCGGCCCCCGAAAAACTGTTTTTT.

The chain has TRBV5-6 and TRBJ1-2; D remains unclear. This CDR3 comprises 14 residues. Trimming cost V 5 bases and J 5 bases, with 16 bases left between them. The germline V gene encodes CDR1 SGHDT and CDR2 YYEEEE. CDR3 amino acids: CASRHWGDFYGYTF. The CDR3 bases are TGTGCCAGCAGGCATTGGGGAGACTTTTATGGCTACACCTTC.

V and J are TRBV11-1 and TRBJ1-1; no clear D. CDR3 size: 13 residues. Germline V gene lookup returns CDR1 SGHAT and CDR2 FQDESV (reference sequence). The germline V and J ends were trimmed by 5 bases and 2 bases, with 9 bases remaining between them. This CDR3 is CASSLRVNTEAFF. CDR3 sequence (DNA): TGTGCCAGCAGCCTACGCGTTAACACTGAAGCTTTCTTT.

The chain combines TRBV7-2 with TRBJ2-1, with 12 bases fitting TRBD2. Trimming cost V 0 bases and J 1 base; bases outside gene matches: 13. Germline assignment: CDR1 SGHTA and CDR2 FQGNSA. The CDR3 spans 21 residues. CDR3 DNA sequence: TGTGCCAGCAGCTTAGCTTTGATCGGGCTAGCGGGGGGGCGTTCCTACAATGAGCAGTTCTTC. The encoded protein is CASSLALIGLAGGRSYNEQFF.

The rearrangement uses TRBV4-2 and TRBJ2-1; 8 nucleotides match TRBD1. Germline CDR1 and CDR2: LGHNA and YNFKEQ. The CDR3 sequence is 16 residues long. V trimming: 5 bases; J trimming: 6 bases; junction bases outside the gene matches: 12. The CDR3 here is CASSTRQGILGNEQFF. In DNA form, the CDR3 reads TGTGCCAGCAGCACCCGACAGGGGATCTTGGGCAATGAGCAGTTCTTC.